This entry lists 6 T cell receptor beta chains sequenced from one sample in a study of post-analysis software for immune sequencing data (dated by TCRdb to between 2014 and 2017). Points the paper makes about the study in general: Patients showed significantly higher frequencies than controls for five TRBV segments, among them TRBV5-6, TRBV5-1 and TRBV20-1.

The antigens for these receptors are not known. Library preparation was by PCR. TCRdb names Illumina HiSeq 2500 as the instrument used. To reduce PCR and sequencing biases, unique molecular identifiers were incorporated into the TCR beta cDNA libraries. TCRdb took the public reads, trimmed them with fastp at Q25, ran MiXCR for clone calling and kept in-frame beta chains. Entries are consolidated by CDR3 protein sequence, retaining the most common genes and DNA. In all, the sample holds 250,000 to 300,000 distinct CDR3 sequences, and about 40% of those were seen once. The ten largest clones add up to under 5.5% of the sample. The sample taken for sequencing was blood. The receptors stem from a girl between 5 and 17 years old with multiple sclerosis.

In its sample, this clonotype was seen many times. This chain joins TRBV29-1 and TRBJ1-2; D possibly corresponds to TRBD1 (5 bases). Germline lookup yields CDR1 SQVTM and CDR2 ANQGSEA. Trimming took off 3 bases at V and 8 bases at J, with 13 bases between the two ends. This CDR3 spans 12 amino acids. Here the CDR3 DNA reads TGCAGCGTTGAGGGCAGGGAATCCGGCTACACCTTC. Protein product: CSVEGRESGYTF.

This clonotype was detected ten times or more. The chain couples TRBV7-2 to TRBJ2-5; tentative D call: TRBD1 (6 bases). Germline CDR1 reads SGHTA; CDR2 reads FQGNSA. V lost 5 bases and J 4 bases, leaving 11 bases between the germline ends. The CDR3 loop spans 13 amino acids. The CDR3: CASSRTEPETQYF. CDR3 nucleotide sequence: TGTGCCAGCAGCCGGACAGAGCCAGAGACCCAGTACTTC.

The J gene is TRBJ2-1, the V gene TRBV12-3 or TRBV12-4; 12 nucleotides agree with TRBD2. This CDR3 contains 13 residues. The V gene end was trimmed by 6 bases and the J gene end by 15 bases; junction bases not matched to a gene: 9. CDR3 residues: CASSNYLAGGPFF. The DNA for the CDR3 is TGTGCCAGCAGCAACTACCTAGCGGGAGGGCCGTTCTTC.

A word on this clonotype: A much larger clone differs by one base, so this may be a read error. The rearrangement joins TRBV15 to TRBJ1-2; maybe TRBD1 (6 bases). The V gene lost 5 bases and the J gene lost 8 bases, with 21 bases spanning the gap. The length of the CDR3 is 15 residues. In germline, CDR1 is LNHNV, CDR2 YYDKDF (reference sequence). CDR3 sequence reads: CATSARAEDRGGYTF. CDR3 coding DNA: TGTGCCACCAGCGCTAGGGCTGAGGACAGAGGGGGCTACACCTTC.

This clonotype was detected many times. V usage is TRBV12-3 or TRBV12-4 and J usage is TRBJ2-3; no definite D call. With 4 bases removed from V and 4 bases from J, the gap between germline ends came to 3 bases. The CDR3 totals 11 residues. CDR3 loop: CASSSADTQYF. The CDR3 DNA is TGTGCCAGCAGTTCAGCAGATACGCAGTATTTT.

This clonotype was found once. The chain links TRBV7-2 to TRBJ1-2; no clear D gene. The CDR3 is 13 residues long. Germline CDR1 reads SGHTA; CDR2 reads FQGNSA. V lost 5 bases and J lost 4, with 11 bases in between. The chain's CDR3 is CASSDRRSYGYTF. The CDR3 DNA follows: TGTGCCAGCAGCGACCGACGGAGCTATGGCTACACCTTC.